This T cell receptor (beta chain) was captured in a study of blood T cell repertoires in COVID-19. Overall study: Researchers got acute and convalescent COVID-19 samples from the United States, Italy and Spain.

The CDR3 runs 14 residues. The assay was immunoSEQ multiplex PCR, and TCRdb's table has in-frame clones only and misses some. The table includes around 110,000 clones, approximately 90% detected once. The sequenced sample was peripheral blood. The TCR sequence derives from a human donor with active COVID-19. The donor label of this sample is uncertain. The chain recombines TRBV21-1 with TRBJ2-7; the table's TRBD2 call for D was not verified on the DNA. TRBV21-1 is a listed pseudogene. CDR3 residues: CASSKGGTSYEQYF. CDR3 coding DNA: TGTGCCAGCAGCAAAGGAGGCACCTCCTACGAGCAGTACTTC.